Listed below are T cell receptor beta chains from one sample, sequenced in a study of T cell repertoires in cytomegalovirus infection. These receptors are not linked to any known antigen. Each CDR3 protein is one row after TCRdb ran MiXCR on the reads. The sample lists around 770,000 distinct CDR3 sequences; about 28% were seen once. Sequenced here: cultured CD8+ T cells from PBMCs, sampled from culture after CMV antigen stimulation. The receptors stem from a human donor in good health (CMV status not recorded). Some clones in this sample may be carry-over from other donors' samples. The CDR3 runs from the conserved cysteine through the conserved F or W. D genes are given only for firm matches. Clone size is not always given. Where it is, it says once, few, many or a class for expanded clones.

>TRBJ2-3|-|TRBV4-3|TRBD1
TGCGCCAGCAGCCAAGAATGGACAGGGATTAGCACAGATACGCAGTATTTT
CASSQEWTGISTDTQYF
>TRBJ2-1|-|TRBV12-3/TRBV12-4|-
TGTGCCAGCACTGTGACAGGCTTTGGGGATGAGCAGTTCTTC
CASTVTGFGDEQFF
>TRBJ2-5|-|TRBV6-6|TRBD1
TGTGCCAGCAGTGGGACAGGGGTTAAAGAGACCCAGTACTTC
CASSGTGVKETQYF
>TRBJ2-2|-|TRBV7-3|-
TGTGCCAGCAGCTTAGTCCGGCAGGGGAACACCGGGGAGCTGTTTTTT
CASSLVRQGNTGELFF
>TRBJ2-7|-|TRBV11-2|-
TGTGCCAGCAGCTTAGATCCTTTCAAGGGGGCCTACGAGCAGTACTTC
CASSLDPFKGAYEQYF
>TRBJ2-2|many|TRBV7-2|-
TGTGCCAGCAGCTTAGCCCGCAACACCGGGGAGCTGTTTTTT
CASSLARNTGELFF
>TRBJ2-3|-|TRBV4-1|TRBD1
TGTGCCAGCAGTTTTTTCCGGGACAGGGGCACAGATACGCAGTATTTT
CASSFFRDRGTDTQYF
>TRBJ2-5|-|TRBV28|TRBD2
TGTGCCAGCAGTCCCGGGACTAGCAGCAAGGAGACCCAGTACTTC
CASSPGTSSKETQYF
>TRBJ1-1|-|TRBV19|-
TGTGCCACGGGAAACAGCAAGAACACTGAAGCTTTCTTT
CATGNSKNTEAFF
>TRBJ2-3|-|TRBV9|TRBD2
TGTGCCAGCAGCGTAGCTTCGGCGGGGGGGGACACAGATACGCAGTATTTT
CASSVASAGGDTDTQYF
>TRBJ2-1|many|TRBV7-2|-
TGTGCCAGCAGCCCCCTAGATCAGGGGCCCTTAGGGGGGCAGTTCTTC
CASSPLDQGPLGGQFF